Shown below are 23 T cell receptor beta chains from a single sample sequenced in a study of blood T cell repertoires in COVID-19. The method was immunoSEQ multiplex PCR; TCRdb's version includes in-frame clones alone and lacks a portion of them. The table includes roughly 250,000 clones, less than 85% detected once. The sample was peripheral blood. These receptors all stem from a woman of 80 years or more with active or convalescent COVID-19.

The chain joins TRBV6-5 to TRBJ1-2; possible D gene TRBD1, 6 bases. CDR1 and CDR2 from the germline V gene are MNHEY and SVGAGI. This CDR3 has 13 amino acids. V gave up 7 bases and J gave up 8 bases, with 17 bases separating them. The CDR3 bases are TGTGCCAGCACCGGACAGACCGGCGGAGGCTACACCTTC. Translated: CASTGQTGGGYTF.

The CDR3 DNA follows: TGTGCCAGCACCCAGACAGGGAGAGGGACCCAGTACTTC. Protein: CASTQTGRGTQYF. The chain recombines TRBV28 with TRBJ2-5, with TRBD1 identical over 7 bases. Trimming at V came to 7 bases and at J to 7 bases, leaving 9 bases not matched to a gene. This CDR3 has 13 amino acids. In germline, CDR1 is MDHEN, CDR2 SYDVKM. Full variable domain (remainder filled in from reference TRBV28 and TRBJ2-5): DVKVTQSSRYLVKRTGEKVFLECVQDMDHENMFWYRQDPGLGLRLIYFSYDVKMKEKGDIPEGYSVSREKKERFSLILESASTNQTSMYLCASTQTGRGTQYFGPGTRLLVL.

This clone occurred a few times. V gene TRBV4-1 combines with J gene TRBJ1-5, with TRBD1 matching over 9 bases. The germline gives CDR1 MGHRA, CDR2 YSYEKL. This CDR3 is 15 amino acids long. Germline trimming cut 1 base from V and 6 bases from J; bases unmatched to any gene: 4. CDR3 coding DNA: TGCGCCAGCAGCCAAGGGACAGGGGAGGGTCAGCCCCAGCATTTT. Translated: CASSQGTGEGQPQHF.

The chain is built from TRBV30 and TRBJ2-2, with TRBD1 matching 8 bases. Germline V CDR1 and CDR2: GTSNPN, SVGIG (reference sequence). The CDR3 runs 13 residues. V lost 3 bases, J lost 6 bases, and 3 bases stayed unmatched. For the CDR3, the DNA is TGTGCCTGGAGAGAACAGGGGGCCGGGGAGCTGTTTTTT. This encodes CAWREQGAGELFF. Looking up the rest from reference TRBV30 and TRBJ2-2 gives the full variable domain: SQTIHQWPATLVQPVGSPLSLECTVEGTSNPNLYWYRQAAGRGLQLLFYSVGIGQISSEVPQNLSASRPQDRQFILSSKKLLLSDSGFYLCAWREQGAGELFFGEGSRLTVL.

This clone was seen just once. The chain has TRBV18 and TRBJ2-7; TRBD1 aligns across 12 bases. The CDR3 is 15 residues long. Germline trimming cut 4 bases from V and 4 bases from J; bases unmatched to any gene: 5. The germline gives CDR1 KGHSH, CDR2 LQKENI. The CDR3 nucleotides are TGTGCCAGCTCACTTACGGGACAGGGGGCGTACGAGCAGTACTTC. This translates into CASSLTGQGAYEQYF.

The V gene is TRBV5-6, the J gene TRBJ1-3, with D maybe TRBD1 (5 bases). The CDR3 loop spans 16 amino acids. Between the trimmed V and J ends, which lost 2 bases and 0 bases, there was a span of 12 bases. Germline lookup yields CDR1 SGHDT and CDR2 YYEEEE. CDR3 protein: CASSFFTGSSGNTIYF. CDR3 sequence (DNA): TGTGCCAGCAGCTTTTTTACAGGCTCCTCTGGAAACACCATATATTTT.

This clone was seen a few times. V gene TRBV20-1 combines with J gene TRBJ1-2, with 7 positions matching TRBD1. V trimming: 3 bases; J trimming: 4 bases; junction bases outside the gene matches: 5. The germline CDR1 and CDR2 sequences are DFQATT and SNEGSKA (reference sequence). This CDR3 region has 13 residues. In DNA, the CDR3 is TGCAGTGCTAGTCAGACAGGGTCCTATGGCTACACCTTC. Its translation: CSASQTGSYGYTF.

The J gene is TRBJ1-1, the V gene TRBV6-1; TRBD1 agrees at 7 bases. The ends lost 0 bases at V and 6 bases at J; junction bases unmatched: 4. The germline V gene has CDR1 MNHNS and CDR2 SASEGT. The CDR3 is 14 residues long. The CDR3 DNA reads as TGTGCCAGCAGTGAAGCTCTCGGGACAGCTGAAGCTTTCTTT. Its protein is CASSEALGTAEAFF.

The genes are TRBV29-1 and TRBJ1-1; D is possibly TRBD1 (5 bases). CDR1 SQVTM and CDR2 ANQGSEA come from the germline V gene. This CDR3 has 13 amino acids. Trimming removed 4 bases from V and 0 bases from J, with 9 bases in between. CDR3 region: CSVVRQLNTEAFF. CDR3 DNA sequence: TGCAGCGTTGTGCGACAGTTGAACACTGAAGCTTTCTTT.

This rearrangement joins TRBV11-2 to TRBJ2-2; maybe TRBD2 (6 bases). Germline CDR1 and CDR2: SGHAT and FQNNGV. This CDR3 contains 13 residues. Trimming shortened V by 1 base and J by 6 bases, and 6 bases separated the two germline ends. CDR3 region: CASSLGEAGELFF. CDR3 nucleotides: TGTGCCAGCAGCTTAGGGGAGGCCGGGGAGCTGTTTTTT.

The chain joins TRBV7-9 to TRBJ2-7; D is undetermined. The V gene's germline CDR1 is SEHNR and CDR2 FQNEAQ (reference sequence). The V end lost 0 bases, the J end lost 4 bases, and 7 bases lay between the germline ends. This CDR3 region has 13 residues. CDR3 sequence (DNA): TGTGCCAGCAGCTTAGCGAACCAGTACGAGCAGTACTTC. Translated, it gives CASSLANQYEQYF.

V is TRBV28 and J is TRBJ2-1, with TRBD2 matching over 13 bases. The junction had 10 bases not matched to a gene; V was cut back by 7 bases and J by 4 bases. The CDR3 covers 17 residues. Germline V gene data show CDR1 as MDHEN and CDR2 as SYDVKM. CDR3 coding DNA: TGTGCCAGCAATACCTGGGGACTAGCGGGGACATACAATGAGCAGTTCTTC. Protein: CASNTWGLAGTYNEQFF.

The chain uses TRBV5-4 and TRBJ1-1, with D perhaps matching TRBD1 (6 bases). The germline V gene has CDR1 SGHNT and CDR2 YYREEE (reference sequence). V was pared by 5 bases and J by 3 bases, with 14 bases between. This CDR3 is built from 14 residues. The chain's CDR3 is CASRRQARDTEAFF. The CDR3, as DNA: TGTGCCAGCAGAAGACAGGCCCGGGACACTGAAGCTTTCTTT.

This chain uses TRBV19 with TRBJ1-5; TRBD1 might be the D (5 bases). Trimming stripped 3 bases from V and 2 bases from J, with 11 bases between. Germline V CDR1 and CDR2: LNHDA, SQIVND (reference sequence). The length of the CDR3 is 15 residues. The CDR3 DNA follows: TGTGCCAGTAGTATCCCCTCCAGGGGCAATCAGCCCCAGCATTTT. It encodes CASSIPSRGNQPQHF.

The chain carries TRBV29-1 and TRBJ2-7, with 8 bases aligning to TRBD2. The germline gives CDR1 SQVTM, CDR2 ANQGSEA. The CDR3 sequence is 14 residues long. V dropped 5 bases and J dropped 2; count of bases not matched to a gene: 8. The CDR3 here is CSVSSSGLTYEQYF. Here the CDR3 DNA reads TGCAGCGTTTCATCTAGCGGGCTAACCTACGAGCAGTACTTC.

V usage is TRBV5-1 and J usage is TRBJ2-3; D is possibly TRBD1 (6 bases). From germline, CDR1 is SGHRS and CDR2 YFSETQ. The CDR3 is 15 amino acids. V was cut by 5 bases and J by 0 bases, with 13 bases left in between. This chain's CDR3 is CASRPGTPSTDTQYF. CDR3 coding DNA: TGCGCCAGCAGACCTGGGACACCTAGCACAGATACGCAGTATTTT.

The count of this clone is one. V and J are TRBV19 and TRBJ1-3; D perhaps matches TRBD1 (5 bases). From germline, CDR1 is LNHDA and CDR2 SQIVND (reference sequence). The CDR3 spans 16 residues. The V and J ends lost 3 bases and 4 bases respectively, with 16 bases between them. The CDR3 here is CASSIPPATAGNTIYF. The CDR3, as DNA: TGTGCCAGTAGTATCCCCCCAGCGACAGCCGGAAACACCATATATTTT.

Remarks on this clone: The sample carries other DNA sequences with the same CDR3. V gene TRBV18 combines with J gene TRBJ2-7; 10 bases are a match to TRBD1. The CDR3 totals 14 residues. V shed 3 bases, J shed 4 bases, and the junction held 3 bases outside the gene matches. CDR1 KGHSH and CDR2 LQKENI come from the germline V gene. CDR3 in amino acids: CASSPGTGVYEQYF. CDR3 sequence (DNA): TGTGCCAGCTCACCGGGGACAGGGGTATACGAGCAGTACTTC.

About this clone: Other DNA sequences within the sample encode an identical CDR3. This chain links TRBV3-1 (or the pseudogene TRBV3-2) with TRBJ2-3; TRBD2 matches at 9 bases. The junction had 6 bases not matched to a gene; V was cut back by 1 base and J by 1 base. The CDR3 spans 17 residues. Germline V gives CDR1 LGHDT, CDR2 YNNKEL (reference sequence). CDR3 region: CASSQVISGGGTDTQYF. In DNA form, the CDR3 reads TGTGCCAGCAGCCAAGTGATTAGCGGGGGAGGCACAGATACGCAGTATTTT.

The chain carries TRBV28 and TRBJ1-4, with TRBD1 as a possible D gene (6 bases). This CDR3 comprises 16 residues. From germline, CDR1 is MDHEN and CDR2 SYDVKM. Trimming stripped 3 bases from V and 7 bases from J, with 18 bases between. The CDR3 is CASSFRGGGASEKLFF. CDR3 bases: TGTGCCAGCAGTTTTCGCGGTGGGGGGGCGAGTGAAAAACTGTTTTTT.

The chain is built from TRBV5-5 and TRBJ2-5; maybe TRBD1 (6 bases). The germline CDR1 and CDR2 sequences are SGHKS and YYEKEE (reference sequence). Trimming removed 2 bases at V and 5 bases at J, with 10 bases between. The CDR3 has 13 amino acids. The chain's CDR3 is CASSLQGAETQYF. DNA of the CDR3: TGTGCCAGCAGCTTACAGGGCGCCGAGACCCAGTACTTC.

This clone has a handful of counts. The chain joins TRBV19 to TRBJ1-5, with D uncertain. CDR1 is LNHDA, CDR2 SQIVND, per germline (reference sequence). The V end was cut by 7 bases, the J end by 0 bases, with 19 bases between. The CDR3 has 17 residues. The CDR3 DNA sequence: TGTGCCAGTACCGGGGAGGGAATACTCTATAGCAATCAGCCCCAGCATTTT. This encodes CASTGEGILYSNQPQHF.

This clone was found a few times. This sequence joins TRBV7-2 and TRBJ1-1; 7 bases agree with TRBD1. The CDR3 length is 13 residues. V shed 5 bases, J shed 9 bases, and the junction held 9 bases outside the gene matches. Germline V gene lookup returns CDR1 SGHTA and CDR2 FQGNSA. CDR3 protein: CASSQNPGQKAFF. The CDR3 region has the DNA TGTGCCAGCAGCCAGAATCCGGGACAGAAAGCTTTCTTT.